This record concerns one T cell receptor (beta chain) sequence. What it binds is unknown. This specimen comes from a study of regulatory T cells in long-lasting Graves disease. In the study overall: Duration of antithyroid drug therapy among newly diagnosed Graves' patients was under 3 months.

In building TCR beta libraries, iRepertoire HTBI primers were used together with Arm-PCR of CDR3 regions. Each CDR3 protein gets one entry after TCRdb re-called the multiplex PCR reads with MiXCR. The sample contains 530,000 or so distinct CDR3 sequences, roughly 15% of which appear only once. Losses at the gene ends were 8 bases for V and 1 base for J; bases not matched to a gene: 11. Germline CDR1 is SEHNR and CDR2 is FQNEAQ (reference sequence). The CDR3 is 17 amino acids. Findings and caveats of the study: Gene preferences differed: TRBV28, TRBJ1-2, TRBJ2-5 in persistent cases.

Time point indicated: newly diagnosed GD, antithyroid drugs for less than 3 months. Scientists built the TCR library using RNA that was extracted from PBMCs. This sample also belongs to another study, concerning T cells in Graves' hyperthyroidism and ophthalmopathy. That work adds: In the first-round RT-PCR of the TCR CDR3, the HTBI primer set was used. Most expanded thyroid clonotypes above 0.001 also appeared in blood.

Source: peripheral blood mononuclear cells (PBMCs), taken at new diagnosis, from a patient treated with antithyroid drugs. The receptor comes from a man between 18 and 35 years old with Graves disease. The chain links TRBV7-9 to TRBJ2-2; TRBD1 matches at 9 bases. For the CDR3, the DNA is TGTGCCAGCGGTTTCCCCCCGGGACAGGGGAACACCGGGGAGCTGTTTTTT. It codes for CASGFPPGQGNTGELFF. The entire variable domain, with the rest obtained from reference TRBV7-9 and TRBJ2-2, is as follows: DTGVSQNPRHKITKRGQNVTFRCDPISEHNRLYWYRQTLGQGPEFLTYFQNEAQLEKSRLLSDRFSAERPKGSFSTLEIQRTEQGDSAMYLCASGFPPGQGNTGELFFGEGSRLTVL.